This T cell receptor beta chain was identified in a study of CD8 T cells in ankylosing spondylitis. Quantitative 5'-RACE with molecular barcodes was used to make the TCR beta libraries. TCRdb re-analysed the 5' RACE reads in MiXCR, keeping a single row per CDR3 protein. The top ten clones hold over 10% of a sample with approximately 350,000 distinct CDR3 sequences, approximately 22% of them seen once. In this sample, this clonotype turned up a few times. Its antigen remains unidentified. Findings of the study overall: Blood from ankylosing spondylitis patients appeared to carry a characteristic roughly 8-variant TCR beta motif. Previously reported in reactive arthritis synovial fluid and blood were some of the motif variants.

There are 17 residues in the CDR3. V was pared by 8 bases and J by 4 bases, with 11 bases of the junction left unmatched. CDR1 is MNHNS and CDR2 is SASEGT in the germline V gene. The chain employs TRBV6-1 and TRBJ2-3; 14 nucleotides match TRBD2. The sequence was collected from a male donor with ankylosing spondylitis or in good health (not recorded which). The sample taken for sequencing was blood, either unsorted or a sorted T cell fraction (not recorded which). CDR3 sequence reads: CASLKTGLAGGPDTQYF. In nucleotides, the CDR3 is TGTGCCAGCCTGAAGACCGGACTAGCGGGGGGACCAGATACGCAGTATTTT.